Listed below are T cell receptor beta chains from one sample, sequenced in a study of OX40 agonist ivuxolimab in advanced cancers. Using immunoSEQ multiplex PCR, the repertoire was profiled, and TCRdb retains in-frame clones only, with some absent. Here the sample spans about 25,000 clones, 80% to 90% being singletons. Sample: CD4+ or CD8+ T cells sorted from blood, taken in a trial of the OX40 agonist ivuxolimab. The receptors here all came from an adult with an advanced solid tumor such as melanoma, head and neck, liver or kidney cancer. Both conserved end residues are part of each CDR3. D genes are given only for firm matches. Expanded clones get a size class; other rows say once, few or many, or leave the size out.

J gene: TRBJ1-4
V gene: TRBV7-2
clone size: .
D gene: .
CDR3 protein: CASSTTGTWGEKLFF
CDR3 DNA: TGTGCCAGCAGCACGACCGGGACTTGGGGTGAAAAACTGTTTTTT

J gene: TRBJ2-1
V gene: TRBV28
clone size: .
D gene: .
CDR3 protein: CASSFPRRSYNEQFF
CDR3 DNA: TGTGCCAGCAGTTTCCCCAGGAGGTCCTACAATGAGCAGTTCTTC

J gene: TRBJ1-1
V gene: TRBV4-1
clone size: .
D gene: .
CDR3 protein: CASSQGRDQAFF
CDR3 DNA: TGCGCCAGCAGCCAAGGGAGGGATCAAGCTTTCTTT

J gene: TRBJ1-5
V gene: TRBV27
clone size: .
D gene: TRBD1
CDR3 protein: CASRGGGAVNQPQHF
CDR3 DNA: TGTGCCAGCAGAGGAGGGGGCGCGGTCAATCAGCCCCAGCATTTT

J gene: TRBJ2-1
V gene: TRBV11-2
clone size: .
D gene: TRBD2
CDR3 protein: CASRPASGPSYNEQFF
CDR3 DNA: TGTGCCAGCAGACCCGCTAGCGGACCGTCCTACAATGAGCAGTTCTTC

J gene: TRBJ1-1
V gene: TRBV6-5
clone size: .
D gene: .
CDR3 protein: CASSYGGMNTEAFF
CDR3 DNA: TGTGCCAGCAGTTACGGGGGAATGAACACTGAAGCTTTCTTT

J gene: TRBJ1-1
V gene: TRBV7-9
clone size: .
D gene: .
CDR3 protein: CASSGRTDFNTEAFF
CDR3 DNA: TGTGCCAGCAGCGGCCGGACAGATTTTAACACTGAAGCTTTCTTT

J gene: TRBJ1-3
V gene: TRBV7-9
clone size: .
D gene: .
CDR3 protein: CASSVLGNTIYF
CDR3 DNA: TGTGCCAGCAGCGTTCTTGGAAACACCATATATTTT

J gene: TRBJ1-2
V gene: TRBV19
clone size: .
D gene: .
CDR3 protein: CASSPPYLNDAYGYTF
CDR3 DNA: TGTGCCAGTAGCCCACCTTACCTGAACGACGCCTATGGCTACACCTTC

J gene: TRBJ2-1
V gene: TRBV9
clone size: .
D gene: TRBD2
CDR3 protein: CASSVSRTSGRQNEQFF
CDR3 DNA: TGTGCCAGCAGCGTAAGCCGGACTAGCGGGAGGCAGAATGAGCAGTTCTTC

J gene: TRBJ1-1
V gene: TRBV6-6
clone size: .
D gene: .
CDR3 protein: CASSYSRVGTEAFF
CDR3 DNA: TGTGCCAGCAGTTACTCCCGCGTCGGAACTGAAGCTTTCTTT

J gene: TRBJ2-7
V gene: TRBV27
clone size: .
D gene: TRBD2
CDR3 protein: CASSLVAGGTYEQYF
CDR3 DNA: TGTGCCAGCAGTTTGGTAGCGGGGGGGACCTACGAGCAGTACTTC

J gene: TRBJ2-7
V gene: TRBV28
clone size: .
D gene: .
CDR3 protein: CASSFGSEQYF
CDR3 DNA: TGTGCCAGCAGTTTTGGGAGCGAGCAGTACTTC

J gene: TRBJ2-3
V gene: TRBV27
clone size: .
D gene: .
CDR3 protein: CASKARLAGASTDTQYF
CDR3 DNA: TGTGCCAGCAAGGCTAGACTCGCAGGTGCTAGCACAGATACGCAGTATTTT

J gene: TRBJ2-7
V gene: TRBV28
clone size: once
D gene: TRBD2
CDR3 protein: CASSPRGLVFYEQYF
CDR3 DNA: TGTGCCAGCAGCCCTCGTGGACTAGTTTTCTACGAGCAGTACTTC

J gene: TRBJ2-3
V gene: TRBV7-9
clone size: .
D gene: TRBD2
CDR3 protein: CASRHTGTSGRTSTDTQYF
CDR3 DNA: TGTGCCAGCAGACATACCGGGACTAGCGGGAGGACTAGCACAGATACGCAGTATTTT

J gene: TRBJ1-1
V gene: TRBV4-1
clone size: .
D gene: .
CDR3 protein: CASSQERITEAFF
CDR3 DNA: TGCGCCAGCAGCCAGGAGAGGATCACTGAAGCTTTCTTT

J gene: TRBJ2-5
V gene: TRBV27
clone size: .
D gene: TRBD2
CDR3 protein: CASSRGLAGVETQYF
CDR3 DNA: TGTGCCAGCAGCCGGGGACTAGCGGGAGTAGAGACCCAGTACTTC

J gene: TRBJ2-5
V gene: TRBV2
clone size: .
D gene: TRBD2
CDR3 protein: CASSLGTRRETQYF
CDR3 DNA: TGTGCCAGCAGCCTCGGGACTAGGCGAGAGACCCAGTACTTC

J gene: TRBJ2-5
V gene: TRBV18
clone size: few
D gene: .
CDR3 protein: CASQFSTPKGTQYF
CDR3 DNA: TGTGCCAGCCAATTTTCGACCCCAAAGGGGACCCAGTACTTC

J gene: TRBJ2-3
V gene: TRBV9
clone size: .
D gene: .
CDR3 protein: CASSVGQYTDTQYF
CDR3 DNA: TGTGCCAGCAGCGTAGGACAGTACACAGATACGCAGTATTTT

J gene: TRBJ2-5
V gene: TRBV9
clone size: .
D gene: .
CDR3 protein: CASSVGSGSQETQYF
CDR3 DNA: TGTGCCAGCAGCGTAGGGAGCGGCTCCCAAGAGACCCAGTACTTC

J gene: TRBJ1-1
V gene: TRBV21-1
clone size: .
D gene: .
CDR3 protein: CASSNDWGNTEAFF
CDR3 DNA: TGTGCCAGCAGCAACGACTGGGGAAACACTGAAGCTTTCTTT

J gene: TRBJ2-1
V gene: TRBV27
clone size: .
D gene: TRBD2
CDR3 protein: CASRPGSGRGYEQFF
CDR3 DNA: TGTGCCAGCAGACCAGGGAGCGGGAGGGGTTATGAGCAGTTCTTC

J gene: TRBJ2-3
V gene: TRBV2
clone size: .
D gene: TRBD1
CDR3 protein: CASSELQGATSTDTQYF
CDR3 DNA: TGTGCCAGCAGTGAATTGCAGGGGGCAACTAGCACAGATACGCAGTATTTT

J gene: TRBJ2-3
V gene: TRBV4-3
clone size: few
D gene: .
CDR3 protein: CASSRVGVGTDTQYF
CDR3 DNA: TGCGCCAGCAGCCGCGTGGGAGTCGGGACAGATACGCAGTATTTT

J gene: TRBJ1-2
V gene: TRBV2
clone size: .
D gene: .
CDR3 protein: CASSEGRNAPYTF
CDR3 DNA: TGTGCCAGCAGTGAGGGACGAAACGCGCCGTACACCTTC

J gene: TRBJ2-2
V gene: TRBV30
clone size: .
D gene: .
CDR3 protein: CAWSEFSGELFF
CDR3 DNA: TGTGCCTGGAGTGAGTTTTCCGGGGAGCTGTTTTTT

J gene: TRBJ2-1
V gene: TRBV18
clone size: .
D gene: .
CDR3 protein: CASSPPRFTDYNEQFF
CDR3 DNA: TGTGCCAGCTCACCACCGCGATTCACAGATTACAATGAGCAGTTCTTC

J gene: TRBJ2-7
V gene: TRBV5-1
clone size: .
D gene: .
CDR3 protein: CASSLTQVNSYEQYF
CDR3 DNA: TGCGCCAGCAGCTTGACACAGGTGAACTCCTACGAGCAGTACTTC

J gene: TRBJ2-3
V gene: TRBV2
clone size: .
D gene: .
CDR3 protein: CASSDETSAGRAQYF
CDR3 DNA: TGTGCCAGCAGCGACGAAACCTCAGCCGGAAGAGCGCAGTATTTT

J gene: TRBJ1-1
V gene: TRBV20-1
clone size: .
D gene: .
CDR3 protein: CSAREREAFF
CDR3 DNA: TGCAGTGCTAGGGAGCGTGAAGCTTTCTTT

J gene: TRBJ2-7
V gene: TRBV11-2
clone size: few
D gene: TRBD2
CDR3 protein: CASSQLAVRSSYEQYF
CDR3 DNA: TGTGCCAGCAGCCAGCTAGCGGTAAGGAGCTCCTACGAGCAGTACTTC

J gene: TRBJ2-2
V gene: TRBV7-9
clone size: .
D gene: .
CDR3 protein: CASSFPGRKNTGELFF
CDR3 DNA: TGTGCCAGCAGTTTTCCCGGACGGAAGAACACCGGGGAGCTGTTTTTT

J gene: TRBJ2-6
V gene: TRBV21-1
clone size: .
D gene: .
CDR3 protein: CASPPVWVNFAGANVLTF
CDR3 DNA: TGTGCCAGCCCCCCAGTCTGGGTCAATTTCGCTGGGGCCAACGTCCTGACTTTC

J gene: TRBJ2-2
V gene: TRBV11-1
clone size: once
D gene: .
CDR3 protein: CASSLVSVGELFF
CDR3 DNA: TGTGCCAGCAGCCTCGTCTCCGTCGGGGAGCTGTTTTTT

J gene: TRBJ1-5
V gene: TRBV27
clone size: .
D gene: .
CDR3 protein: CASSLTPLGSNQPQHF
CDR3 DNA: TGTGCCAGCAGTTTAACTCCTTTAGGGAGCAATCAGCCCCAGCATTTT

J gene: TRBJ2-1
V gene: TRBV7-7
clone size: .
D gene: TRBD2
CDR3 protein: CASSLGSGLAGSYNEQFF
CDR3 DNA: TGTGCTAGCAGCCTAGGATCTGGACTAGCGGGCTCCTACAATGAGCAGTTCTTC

J gene: TRBJ1-5
V gene: TRBV28
clone size: once
D gene: .
CDR3 protein: CASSLKGLAASNQPQHF
CDR3 DNA: TGTGCCAGCAGTTTAAAGGGTTTGGCAGCGAGCAATCAGCCCCAGCATTTT

J gene: TRBJ2-1
V gene: TRBV7-8
clone size: .
D gene: .
CDR3 protein: CASSLSVYNEQFF
CDR3 DNA: TGTGCCAGCAGCTTGTCGGTTTACAATGAGCAGTTCTTC

J gene: TRBJ1-1
V gene: TRBV27
clone size: few
D gene: .
CDR3 protein: CASRLNTEAFF
CDR3 DNA: TGTGCCAGCAGACTGAACACTGAAGCTTTCTTT

J gene: TRBJ2-5
V gene: TRBV7-9
clone size: .
D gene: .
CDR3 protein: CASSPPWGEQETQYF
CDR3 DNA: TGTGCCAGCAGCCCACCGTGGGGGGAACAAGAGACCCAGTACTTC

J gene: TRBJ2-7
V gene: TRBV2
clone size: .
D gene: .
CDR3 protein: CASSEDLRYEQYF
CDR3 DNA: TGTGCCAGCAGTGAAGACCTCCGTTACGAGCAGTACTTC

J gene: TRBJ2-7
V gene: TRBV5-8
clone size: .
D gene: TRBD1
CDR3 protein: CASSYRDRGLHEQYF
CDR3 DNA: TGTGCCAGCAGCTACCGGGACAGGGGGCTCCACGAGCAGTACTTC

J gene: TRBJ1-2
V gene: TRBV7-9
clone size: .
D gene: .
CDR3 protein: CASTQPRGSGYTF
CDR3 DNA: TGTGCCAGCACCCAACCCCGGGGAAGTGGCTACACCTTC

J gene: TRBJ2-7
V gene: TRBV7-9
clone size: .
D gene: .
CDR3 protein: CASSRDYYEQYF
CDR3 DNA: TGTGCCAGCAGCAGGGATTATTACGAGCAGTACTTC

J gene: TRBJ1-5
V gene: TRBV19
clone size: .
D gene: .
CDR3 protein: CASIGLAVSNQPQHF
CDR3 DNA: TGTGCCAGTATCGGGCTCGCCGTTAGCAATCAGCCCCAGCATTTT

J gene: TRBJ1-2
V gene: TRBV7-6
clone size: .
D gene: TRBD1
CDR3 protein: CASSPGTGLGQYGYTF
CDR3 DNA: TGTGCCAGCAGCCCCGGGACAGGGCTGGGACAATATGGCTACACCTTC

J gene: TRBJ2-5
V gene: TRBV6-5
clone size: .
D gene: .
CDR3 protein: CASRTQETQYF
CDR3 DNA: TGTGCCAGCAGGACGCAAGAGACCCAGTACTTC

J gene: TRBJ1-2
V gene: TRBV6-5
clone size: .
D gene: .
CDR3 protein: CASRDSYYGYTF
CDR3 DNA: TGTGCCAGCAGGGACAGCTACTATGGCTACACCTTC

J gene: TRBJ2-7
V gene: TRBV5-6
clone size: .
D gene: TRBD2
CDR3 protein: CASSAGPGLAREQYF
CDR3 DNA: TGTGCCAGCAGCGCGGGACCGGGACTAGCTCGCGAGCAGTACTTC

J gene: TRBJ2-5
V gene: TRBV27
clone size: .
D gene: TRBD2
CDR3 protein: CASSGLAGDETQYF
CDR3 DNA: TGTGCCAGCAGCGGACTAGCGGGAGATGAGACCCAGTACTTC

J gene: TRBJ2-1
V gene: TRBV29-1
clone size: .
D gene: .
CDR3 protein: CSVEGGLYNEQFF
CDR3 DNA: TGCAGCGTTGAAGGTGGACTTTACAATGAGCAGTTCTTC

J gene: TRBJ2-1
V gene: TRBV30
clone size: .
D gene: .
CDR3 protein: CAWSPGTVQFF
CDR3 DNA: TGTGCCTGGAGTCCCGGGACGGTGCAGTTCTTC

J gene: TRBJ1-3
V gene: TRBV29-1
clone size: .
D gene: TRBD1
CDR3 protein: CSVRGTGGADGNTIYF
CDR3 DNA: TGCAGCGTCCGCGGGACAGGGGGCGCGGATGGAAACACCATATATTTT

J gene: TRBJ2-5
V gene: TRBV6-1
clone size: .
D gene: .
CDR3 protein: CASTFSETQYF
CDR3 DNA: TGTGCCAGCACCTTTTCGGAGACCCAGTACTTC

J gene: TRBJ1-3
V gene: TRBV7-6
clone size: .
D gene: .
CDR3 protein: CASSLNRGNTIYF
CDR3 DNA: TGTGCCAGCAGCTTAAACAGGGGAAACACCATATATTTT